Sequencing of this T cell receptor beta chain was carried out in a study of graft-versus-host responses after intestinal transplantation. Looking at the study overall: Induction with anti-thymocyte globulin, then tacrolimus and steroids for about 3 years, was given to all recipients.

This clone was seen just once. Its antigen is currently unknown. Here immunoSEQ multiplex PCR was the method, and the copy in TCRdb shows in-frame clones only, minus some. Of 95,000 or so clones detected, around nine tenths appear once; the ten largest clones hold 16%. The germline V gene has CDR1 SQVTM and CDR2 ANQGSEA. V lost 5 bases to trimming and J lost 4 bases, with 15 bases between them. The CDR3 has 14 amino acids. Broader study findings: Some GvH clones were seen earlier in gut or blood, suggesting intestinal origin.

The source is a human patient who received an intestinal transplant, so some T cells may come from the graft donor. The chain couples TRBV29-1 to TRBJ2-1, with a possible D match to TRBD2 (6 bases). The specimen was PBMCs, collected approximately 470 days after intestinal transplant. The CDR3 reads CSVPRTTLYNEQFF. CDR3 coding DNA: TGCAGCGTTCCACGGACTACCCTATACAATGAGCAGTTCTTC.